This is a list of T cell receptor beta chains from one sample in a study of multiple sclerosis patients with progressive multifocal leukoencephalopathy. Using immunoSEQ multiplex PCR, the repertoire was profiled, and TCRdb retains in-frame clones only, with some absent. The repertoire holds 25,000 to 35,000 clones, with 85% to 90% as singletons. The sequencing here drew on PBMCs, taken from a patient treated with natalizumab. The receptor source for this set is a human donor with multiple sclerosis. Both conserved end residues are part of each CDR3. Each record gives: clone size, V gene, D gene, CDR3 protein. The D gene is left open where the match is weak. Size tells how often a clone was seen (once, few, many) or the class of an expanded clone, and some rows leave it out.

clone_size: NA
v_call: TRBV5-1
d_call: TRBD1
cdr3_aa: CASSPGTATGELFF

clone_size: NA
v_call: TRBV27
d_call: TRBD1
cdr3_aa: CASSLLGGEGEKLFF

clone_size: NA
v_call: TRBV28
d_call: TRBD1
cdr3_aa: CASSQTGEALYEQFF

clone_size: once
v_call: TRBV7-9
d_call: TRBD2
cdr3_aa: CASSAAGGPDEQFF

clone_size: NA
v_call: TRBV4-3
d_call: TRBD1
cdr3_aa: CASSQDWGTGEAFF

clone_size: NA
v_call: TRBV29-1
d_call: TRBD1
cdr3_aa: CSVEADRGRDEKLFF

clone_size: NA
v_call: TRBV5-1
d_call: NA
cdr3_aa: CASSLGQGGNYGYTF

clone_size: NA
v_call: TRBV4-1
d_call: TRBD1
cdr3_aa: CASSAGMDRENYGYTF

clone_size: NA
v_call: TRBV29-1
d_call: TRBD1
cdr3_aa: CSHGTVQETQYF

clone_size: NA
v_call: TRBV11-2
d_call: TRBD2
cdr3_aa: CASRGLAGMSSYEQYF

clone_size: NA
v_call: TRBV2
d_call: NA
cdr3_aa: CASSEGGLGAYEQYF

clone_size: NA
v_call: TRBV5-4
d_call: NA
cdr3_aa: CASSLSQGRNEKLFF

clone_size: once
v_call: TRBV5-1
d_call: TRBD2
cdr3_aa: CASSLVAGGGNEQFF

clone_size: NA
v_call: TRBV6-5
d_call: NA
cdr3_aa: CASSYSGVTGELFF

clone_size: NA
v_call: TRBV11-2
d_call: NA
cdr3_aa: CASSFGTAKVTDTQYF

clone_size: once
v_call: TRBV18
d_call: NA
cdr3_aa: CASSPYSDTQYF

clone_size: NA
v_call: TRBV5-1
d_call: TRBD2
cdr3_aa: CASSVGPSGYSYEQYF

clone_size: NA
v_call: TRBV5-6
d_call: TRBD2
cdr3_aa: CASSPGTSGTYEQYF

clone_size: NA
v_call: TRBV15
d_call: NA
cdr3_aa: CATSRVRGYEQYF

clone_size: NA
v_call: TRBV4-1
d_call: NA
cdr3_aa: CASRPDRPSGNTIYF

clone_size: NA
v_call: TRBV7-9
d_call: TRBD1
cdr3_aa: CASSTERQGANYGYTF

clone_size: NA
v_call: TRBV27
d_call: TRBD1
cdr3_aa: CASGKSDRGQGEQYF

clone_size: NA
v_call: TRBV10-3
d_call: TRBD2
cdr3_aa: CAARSASGNEQFF

clone_size: NA
v_call: TRBV15
d_call: NA
cdr3_aa: CATSRDKQVPGNTIYF

clone_size: few
v_call: TRBV7-8
d_call: TRBD1
cdr3_aa: CASSPRTGGGFF

clone_size: NA
v_call: TRBV7-9
d_call: TRBD1
cdr3_aa: CASRHPGTGATGELFF

clone_size: few
v_call: TRBV11-2
d_call: TRBD2
cdr3_aa: CASRGLAGPYEQYF

clone_size: once
v_call: TRBV28
d_call: TRBD1
cdr3_aa: CASRSGQGNTGELFF